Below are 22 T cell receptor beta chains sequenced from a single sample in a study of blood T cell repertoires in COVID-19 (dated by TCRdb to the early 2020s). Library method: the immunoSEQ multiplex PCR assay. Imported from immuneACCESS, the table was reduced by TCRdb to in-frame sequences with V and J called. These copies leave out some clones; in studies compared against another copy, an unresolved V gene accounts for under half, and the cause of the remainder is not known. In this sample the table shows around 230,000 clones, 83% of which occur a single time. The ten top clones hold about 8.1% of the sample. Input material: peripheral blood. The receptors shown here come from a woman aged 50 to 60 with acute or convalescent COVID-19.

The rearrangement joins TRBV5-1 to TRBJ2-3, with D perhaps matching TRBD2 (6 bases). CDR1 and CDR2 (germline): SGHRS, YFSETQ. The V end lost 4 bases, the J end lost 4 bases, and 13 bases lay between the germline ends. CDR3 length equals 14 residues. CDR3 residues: CASSPGVRADTQYF. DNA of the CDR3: TGCGCCAGCAGCCCGGGGGTTAGGGCAGATACGCAGTATTTT.

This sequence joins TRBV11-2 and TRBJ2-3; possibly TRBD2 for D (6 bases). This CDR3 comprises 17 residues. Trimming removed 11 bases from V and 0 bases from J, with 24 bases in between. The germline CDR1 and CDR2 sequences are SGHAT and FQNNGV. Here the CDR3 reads CAARPERWGESTDTQYF. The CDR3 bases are TGTGCCGCCCGTCCGGAGCGTTGGGGGGAGAGCACAGATACGCAGTATTTT.

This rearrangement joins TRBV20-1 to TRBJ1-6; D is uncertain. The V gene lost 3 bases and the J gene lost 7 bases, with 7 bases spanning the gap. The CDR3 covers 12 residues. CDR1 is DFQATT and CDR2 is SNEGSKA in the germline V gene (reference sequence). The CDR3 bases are TGCAGTGCTAGTCTGAGCAATTCACCCCTCCACTTT. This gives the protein CSASLSNSPLHF.

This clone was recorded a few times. The CDR3: CASRRDGAFYGYTF. The CDR3 DNA is TGTGCCAGCAGACGCGACGGAGCCTTCTATGGCTACACCTTC. The chain recombines TRBV3-1 (or the pseudogene TRBV3-2) with TRBJ1-2; D uncertain. CDR1 and CDR2 (germline): LGHDT, YNNKEL (reference sequence). The V end was cut by 6 bases, the J end by 4 bases, with 15 bases between. The CDR3 has 14 residues.

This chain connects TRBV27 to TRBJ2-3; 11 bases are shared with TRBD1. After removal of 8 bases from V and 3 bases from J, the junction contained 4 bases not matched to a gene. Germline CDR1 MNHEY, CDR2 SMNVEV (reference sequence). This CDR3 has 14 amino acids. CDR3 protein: CASARDRGTDTQYF. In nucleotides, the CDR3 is TGTGCCAGCGCCCGGGACAGGGGGACAGATACGCAGTATTTT.

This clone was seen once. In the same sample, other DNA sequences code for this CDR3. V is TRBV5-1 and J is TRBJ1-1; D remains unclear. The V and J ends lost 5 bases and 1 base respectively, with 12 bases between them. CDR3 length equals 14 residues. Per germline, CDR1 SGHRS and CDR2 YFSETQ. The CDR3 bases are TGCGCCAGCAGTTTGTCCGGAGAGAACACTGAAGCTTTCTTT. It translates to CASSLSGENTEAFF.

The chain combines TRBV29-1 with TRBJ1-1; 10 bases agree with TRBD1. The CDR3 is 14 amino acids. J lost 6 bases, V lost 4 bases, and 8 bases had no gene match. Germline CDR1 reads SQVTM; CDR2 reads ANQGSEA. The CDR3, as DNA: TGCAGCGTTGGAGGAAGACAGGGGGCCCCTGAAGCTTTCTTT. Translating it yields CSVGGRQGAPEAFF.

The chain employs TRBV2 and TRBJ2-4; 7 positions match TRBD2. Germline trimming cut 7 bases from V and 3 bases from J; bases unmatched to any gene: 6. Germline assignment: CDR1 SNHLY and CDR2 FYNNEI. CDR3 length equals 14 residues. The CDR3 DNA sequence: TGTGCCAGCAAGGGCGGGAGTGGCAAAAACATTCAGTACTTC. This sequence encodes CASKGGSGKNIQYF.

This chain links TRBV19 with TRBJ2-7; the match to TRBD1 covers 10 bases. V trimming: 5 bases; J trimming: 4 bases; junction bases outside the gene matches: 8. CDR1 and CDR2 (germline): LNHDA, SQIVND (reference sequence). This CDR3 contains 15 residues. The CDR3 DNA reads TGTGCCAGTAGTTCCCCCGGGACAGGGGTGTACGAGCAGTACTTC. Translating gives CASSSPGTGVYEQYF.

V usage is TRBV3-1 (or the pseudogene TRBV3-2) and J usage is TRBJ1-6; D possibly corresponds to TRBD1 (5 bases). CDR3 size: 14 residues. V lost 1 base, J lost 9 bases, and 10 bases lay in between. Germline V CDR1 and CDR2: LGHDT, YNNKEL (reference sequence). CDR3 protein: CASSQVPGVSPLHF. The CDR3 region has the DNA TGTGCCAGCAGCCAAGTCCCGGGGGTTTCACCCCTCCACTTT.

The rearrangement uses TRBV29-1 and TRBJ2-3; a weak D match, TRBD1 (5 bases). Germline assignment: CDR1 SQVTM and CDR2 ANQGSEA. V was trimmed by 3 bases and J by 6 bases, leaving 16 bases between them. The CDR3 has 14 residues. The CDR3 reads CSVDQGLVSDTQYF. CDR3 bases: TGCAGCGTTGACCAGGGCCTAGTATCGGATACGCAGTATTTT.

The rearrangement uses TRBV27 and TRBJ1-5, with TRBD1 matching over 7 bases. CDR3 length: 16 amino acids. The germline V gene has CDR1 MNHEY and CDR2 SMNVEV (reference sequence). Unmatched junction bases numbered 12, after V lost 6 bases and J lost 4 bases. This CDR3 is CASSVDRFDPNQPQHF. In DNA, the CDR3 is TGTGCCAGCAGCGTGGACAGGTTCGACCCTAATCAGCCCCAGCATTTT.

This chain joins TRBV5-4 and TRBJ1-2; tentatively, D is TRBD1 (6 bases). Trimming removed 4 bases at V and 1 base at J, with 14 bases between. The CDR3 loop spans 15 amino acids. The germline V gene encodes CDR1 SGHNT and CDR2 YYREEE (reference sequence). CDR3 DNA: TGTGCCAGCAGCCGGGGGGGGGCACGTAACTATGGCTACACCTTC. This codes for CASSRGGARNYGYTF. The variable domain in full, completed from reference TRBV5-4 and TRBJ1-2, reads ETGVTQSPTHLIKTRGQQVTLRCSSQSGHNTVSWYQQALGQGPQFIFQYYREEENGRGNFPPRFSGLQFPNYSSELNVNALELDDSALYLCASSRGGARNYGYTFGSGTRLTVV.

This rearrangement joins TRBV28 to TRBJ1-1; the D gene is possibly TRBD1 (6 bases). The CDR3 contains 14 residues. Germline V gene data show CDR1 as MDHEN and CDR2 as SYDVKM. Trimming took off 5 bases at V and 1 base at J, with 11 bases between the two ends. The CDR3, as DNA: TGTGCCAGCAGTCTGGGGACACAGAACACTGAAGCTTTCTTT. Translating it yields CASSLGTQNTEAFF.

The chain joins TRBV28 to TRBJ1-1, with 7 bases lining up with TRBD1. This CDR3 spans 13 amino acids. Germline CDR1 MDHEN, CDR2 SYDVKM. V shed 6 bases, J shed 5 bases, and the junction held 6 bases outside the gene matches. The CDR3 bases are TGTGCCAGCAGAAGAGGGGGCGGAACTGAAGCTTTCTTT. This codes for CASRRGGGTEAFF.

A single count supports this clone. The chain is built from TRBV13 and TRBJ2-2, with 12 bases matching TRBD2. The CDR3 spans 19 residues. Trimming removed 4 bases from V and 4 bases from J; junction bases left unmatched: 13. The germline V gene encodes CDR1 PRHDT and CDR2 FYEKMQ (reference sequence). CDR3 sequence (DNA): TGTGCCAGCAGCTCACCGTGGCTAGCGGGAGGGCCGAGCACCGGGGAGCTGTTTTTT. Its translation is CASSSPWLAGGPSTGELFF.

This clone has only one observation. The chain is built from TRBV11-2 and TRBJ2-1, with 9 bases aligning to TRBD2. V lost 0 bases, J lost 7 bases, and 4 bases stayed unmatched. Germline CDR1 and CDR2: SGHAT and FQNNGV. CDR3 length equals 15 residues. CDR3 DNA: TGTGCCAGCAGCTTAGAGGCGGGGGGGTGGAATGAGCAGTTCTTC. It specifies CASSLEAGGWNEQFF.

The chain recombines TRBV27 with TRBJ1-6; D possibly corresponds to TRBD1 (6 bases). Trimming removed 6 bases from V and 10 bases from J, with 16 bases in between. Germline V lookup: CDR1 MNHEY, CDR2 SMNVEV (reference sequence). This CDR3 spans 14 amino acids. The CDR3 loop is CASSAQGIGSPLHF. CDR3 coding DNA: TGTGCCAGCAGCGCCCAGGGGATAGGATCACCCCTCCACTTT.

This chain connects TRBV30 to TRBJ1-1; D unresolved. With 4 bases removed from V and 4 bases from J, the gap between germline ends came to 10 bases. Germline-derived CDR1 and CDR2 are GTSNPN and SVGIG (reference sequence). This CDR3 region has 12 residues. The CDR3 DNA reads TGTGCCTGGACCGCTTTCGGCACTGAAGCTTTCTTT. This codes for CAWTAFGTEAFF.

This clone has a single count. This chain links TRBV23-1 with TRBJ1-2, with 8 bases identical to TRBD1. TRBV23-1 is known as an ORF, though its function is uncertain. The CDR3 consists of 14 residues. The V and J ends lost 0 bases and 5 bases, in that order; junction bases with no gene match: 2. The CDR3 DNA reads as TGCGCCAGCAGTCAATCACGACAGGGGTATGGCTACACCTTC. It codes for CASSQSRQGYGYTF.

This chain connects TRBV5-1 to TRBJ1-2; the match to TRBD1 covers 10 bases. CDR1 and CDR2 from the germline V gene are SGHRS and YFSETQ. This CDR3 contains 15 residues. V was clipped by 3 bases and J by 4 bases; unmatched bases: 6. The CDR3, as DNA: TGCGCCAGCAGCTCGGGGACAGGGGTTGCCTATGGCTACACCTTC. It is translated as CASSSGTGVAYGYTF. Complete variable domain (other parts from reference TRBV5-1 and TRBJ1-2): KAGVTQTPRYLIKTRGQQVTLSCSPISGHRSVSWYQQTPGQGLQFLFEYFSETQRNKGNFPGRFSGRQFSNSRSEMNVSTLELGDSALYLCASSSGTGVAYGYTFGSGTRLTVV.

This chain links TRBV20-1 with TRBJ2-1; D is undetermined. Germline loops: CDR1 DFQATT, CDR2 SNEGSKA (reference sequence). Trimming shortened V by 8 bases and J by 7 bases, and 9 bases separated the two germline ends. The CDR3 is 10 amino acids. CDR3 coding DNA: TGCAGTCCGGCCGGGAATGAGCAGTTCTTC. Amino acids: CSPAGNEQFF.